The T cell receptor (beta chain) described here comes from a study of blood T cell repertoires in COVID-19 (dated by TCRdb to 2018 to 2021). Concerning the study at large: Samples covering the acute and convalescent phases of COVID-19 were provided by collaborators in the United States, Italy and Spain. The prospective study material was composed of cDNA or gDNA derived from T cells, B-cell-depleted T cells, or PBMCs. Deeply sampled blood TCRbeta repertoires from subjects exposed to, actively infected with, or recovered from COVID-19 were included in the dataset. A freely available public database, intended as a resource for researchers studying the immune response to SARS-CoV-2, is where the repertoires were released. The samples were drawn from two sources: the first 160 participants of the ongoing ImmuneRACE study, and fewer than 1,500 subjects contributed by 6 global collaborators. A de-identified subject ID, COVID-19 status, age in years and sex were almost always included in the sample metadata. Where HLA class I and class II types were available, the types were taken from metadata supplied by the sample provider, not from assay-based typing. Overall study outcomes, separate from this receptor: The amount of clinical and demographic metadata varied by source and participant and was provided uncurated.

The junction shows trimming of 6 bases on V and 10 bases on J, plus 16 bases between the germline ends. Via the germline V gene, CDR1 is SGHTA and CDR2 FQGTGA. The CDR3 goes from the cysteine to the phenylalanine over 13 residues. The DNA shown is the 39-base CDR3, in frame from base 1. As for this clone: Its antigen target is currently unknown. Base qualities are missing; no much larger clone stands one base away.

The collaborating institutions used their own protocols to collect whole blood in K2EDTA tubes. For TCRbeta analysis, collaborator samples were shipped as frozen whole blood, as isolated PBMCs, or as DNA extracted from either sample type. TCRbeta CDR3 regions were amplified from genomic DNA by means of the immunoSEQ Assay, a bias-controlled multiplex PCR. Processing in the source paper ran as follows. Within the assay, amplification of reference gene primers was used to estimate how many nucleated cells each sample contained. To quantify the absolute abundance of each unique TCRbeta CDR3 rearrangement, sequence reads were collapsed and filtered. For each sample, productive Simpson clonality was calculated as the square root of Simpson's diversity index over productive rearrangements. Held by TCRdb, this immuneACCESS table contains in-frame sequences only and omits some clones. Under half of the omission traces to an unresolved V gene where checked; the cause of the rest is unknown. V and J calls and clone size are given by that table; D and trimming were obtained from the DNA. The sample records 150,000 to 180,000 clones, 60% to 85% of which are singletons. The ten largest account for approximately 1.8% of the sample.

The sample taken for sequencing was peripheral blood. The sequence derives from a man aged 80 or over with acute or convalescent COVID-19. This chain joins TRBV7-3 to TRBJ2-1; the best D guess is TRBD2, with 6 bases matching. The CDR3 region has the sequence CASSSREEGEQFF. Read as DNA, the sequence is TGTGCCAGCAGTTCCCGAGAGGAGGGGGAGCAGTTCTTC. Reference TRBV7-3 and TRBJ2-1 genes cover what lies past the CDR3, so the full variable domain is GAGVSQTPSNKVTEKGKYVELRCDPISGHTALYWYRQSLGQGPEFLIYFQGTGAADDSGLPNDRFFAVRPEGSVSTLKIQRTERGDSAVYLCASSSREEGEQFFGPGTRLTVL.